The next 2 T cell receptor beta chains were all read from a single sample in a study of cytomegalovirus exposure and HLA in healthy donors. It was with 60 Vbeta and 13 Jbeta primers that the PCR ran. This table comes from immunoSEQ multiplex PCR, and its TCRdb copy is limited to in-frame clones, with some not included. This sample carries hundreds of thousands of clones, over 60% of them seen once, and the ten largest clones take roughly 0.6%. The sequenced sample consisted of PBMCs. The receptors were sampled from a man aged 18 to 35 in good health and CMV-seronegative.

The gene calls are TRBV7-8 and TRBJ1-1; the D gene is possibly TRBD1 (6 bases). V was clipped by 4 bases and J by 6 bases, with 15 bases between them. Germline CDR1 SGHVS, CDR2 FQNEAQ. There are 14 residues in the CDR3. The CDR3 protein is CASSWGGAAAEAFF. CDR3 coding DNA: TGTGCCAGCAGCTGGGGGGGCGCAGCGGCTGAAGCTTTCTTT.

This clone has a handful of counts. The chain recombines TRBV4-1 with TRBJ1-1; 7 positions match TRBD1. The trim removed 7 bases at V and 4 bases at J, leaving 12 bases unmatched. This CDR3 is 15 amino acids long. Germline V gene sequence: CDR1 MGHRA, CDR2 YSYEKL. In DNA form, the CDR3 reads TGCGCCAGCAATCCCGCCCAGGCAGGGGGCACTGAAGCTTTCTTT. Residues: CASNPAQAGGTEAFF.